This T cell receptor beta chain was sequenced in a study of T cells in Graves' hyperthyroidism and ophthalmopathy. Study-wide findings and caveats: Patients with ophthalmopathy were separated from those with stable hyperthyroidism by a 13 V-J model.

RNA transcripts served as the template for amplifying TCR beta CDR3 regions. Researchers ran a first-round RT-PCR on the TCR CDR3 using the HTBI primer set. In TCRdb, the multiplex PCR reads were re-called with MiXCR into one record per CDR3 protein. The sample shows about 480,000 distinct CDR3 sequences, over 13% of them seen only once. This clonotype showed up many times. Its antigen is undetermined. This CDR3 has 14 residues. V shed 5 bases and J 6 bases; nucleotides not matched to a gene: 5. The chain is built from TRBV12-3 or TRBV12-4 and TRBJ1-2; the match to TRBD1 covers 11 bases. The source is a woman under 30 with Graves' hyperthyroidism. Sequencing was done on a sample of blood. CDR3 region: CASSPDRGQNGYTF. The CDR3 bases are TGTGCCAGCAGTCCGGACAGGGGGCAGAATGGCTACACCTTC.